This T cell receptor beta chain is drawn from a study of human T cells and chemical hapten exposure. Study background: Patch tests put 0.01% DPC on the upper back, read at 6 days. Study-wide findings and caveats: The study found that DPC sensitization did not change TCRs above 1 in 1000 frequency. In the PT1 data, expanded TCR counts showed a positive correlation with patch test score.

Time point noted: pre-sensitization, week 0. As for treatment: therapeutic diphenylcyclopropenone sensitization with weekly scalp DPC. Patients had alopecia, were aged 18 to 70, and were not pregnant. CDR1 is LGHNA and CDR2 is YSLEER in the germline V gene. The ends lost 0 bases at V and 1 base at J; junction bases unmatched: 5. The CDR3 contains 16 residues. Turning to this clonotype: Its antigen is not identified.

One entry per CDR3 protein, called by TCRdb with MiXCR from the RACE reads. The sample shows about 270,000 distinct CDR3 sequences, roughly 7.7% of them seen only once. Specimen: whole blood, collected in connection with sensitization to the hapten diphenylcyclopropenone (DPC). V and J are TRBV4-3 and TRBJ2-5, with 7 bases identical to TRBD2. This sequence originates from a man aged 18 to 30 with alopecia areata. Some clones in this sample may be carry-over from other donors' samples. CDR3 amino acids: CASSQDRTGGQETQYF. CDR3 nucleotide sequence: TGCGCCAGCAGCCAAGATAGAACGGGGGGCCAAGAGACCCAGTACTTC.